A single sample gave rise to the 14 T cell receptor beta chains below, sequenced in a study of blood T cell repertoires in COVID-19. Sequenced by immunoSEQ multiplex PCR; TCRdb stores in-frame clones only, minus some. Of hundreds of thousands of clones listed, 90% are singletons. The specimen was PBMCs or T cells enriched from blood (not recorded which). These TCRs come from a man aged 55 to 70 who had recovered from COVID-19.

The V gene is TRBV13, the J gene TRBJ1-2, with D possibly matching TRBD1 (5 bases). The germline V gene encodes CDR1 PRHDT and CDR2 FYEKMQ (reference sequence). Trimming removed 8 bases at V and 3 bases at J, with 10 bases between. The CDR3 spans 12 residues. In DNA form, the CDR3 reads TGTGCCAGCTCTCGGGGGGACTATGGCTACACCTTC. This sequence encodes CASSRGDYGYTF. Filled out from reference TRBV13 and TRBJ1-2, the complete variable domain reads AAGVIQSPRHLIKEKRETATLKCYPIPRHDTVYWYQQGPGQDPQFLISFYEKMQSDKGSIPDRFSAQQFSDYHSELNMSSLELGDSALYFCASSRGDYGYTFGSGTRLTVV.

The chain recombines TRBV4-3 with TRBJ1-2, with 12 bases matching TRBD1. Trimming removed 0 bases from V and 5 bases from J; junction bases left unmatched: 10. Looked up from germline, CDR1 is LGHNA and CDR2 is YSLEER. The CDR3 runs 18 residues. The CDR3 bases are TGCGCCAGCAGCCAAGACATAACGGGACAGGGGGCTGAGTATGGCTACACCTTC. Its protein product is CASSQDITGQGAEYGYTF.

The chain couples TRBV4-3 to TRBJ1-2, with TRBD1 as a possible D gene (6 bases). Trimming pared 0 bases from V and 6 bases from J, leaving 14 bases between. Germline values: CDR1 LGHNA, CDR2 YSLEER. The CDR3 sequence is 15 residues long. The CDR3 sequence: CASSQDAAGENGYTF. The CDR3 bases are TGCGCCAGCAGCCAAGACGCGGCAGGGGAAAATGGCTACACCTTC.

This clone was recorded a few times. The chain links TRBV5-1 to TRBJ2-1, with 12 bases that match TRBD2. This CDR3 is built from 15 residues. J was trimmed by 10 bases and V by 0 bases; bases with no gene match: 5. The germline V gene encodes CDR1 SGHRS and CDR2 YFSETQ. This chain's CDR3 is CASSLGLAGDLEQFF. Here the CDR3 DNA reads TGCGCCAGCAGCTTGGGACTAGCGGGAGATCTAGAGCAGTTCTTC.

This clone was detected once. This sequence joins TRBV28 and TRBJ2-7; TRBD1 agrees at 9 bases. In germline, CDR1 is MDHEN, CDR2 SYDVKM. With 1 base clipped from V and 0 bases from J, the junction kept 13 bases outside the gene matches. The CDR3 sequence is 19 residues long. CDR3 in DNA: TGTGCCAGCAGTTTATTTCTTTCCCTCCGGGACAGGGCCTCCTACGAGCAGTACTTC. Amino acid sequence: CASSLFLSLRDRASYEQYF.

CDR3 sequence (DNA): TGCAGCGTTATTCCGGCGTGGGGGGGCAACACTGAAGCTTTCTTT. This codes for CSVIPAWGGNTEAFF. J is TRBJ1-1 and V is TRBV29-1; the D gene is possibly TRBD1 (6 bases). CDR3 size: 15 residues. Between the trimmed V and J ends, which lost 5 bases and 2 bases, there was a span of 18 bases. From germline, CDR1 is SQVTM and CDR2 ANQGSEA.

The chain is built from TRBV5-4 and TRBJ1-4, with D tentatively TRBD1 (5 bases). Germline loops: CDR1 SGHNT, CDR2 YYREEE (reference sequence). The CDR3 length is 15 residues. Trimming took 4 bases from V and 8 from J, leaving 18 bases between them. The CDR3 sequence: CASSRGRGNGEKLFF. Here the CDR3 DNA reads TGTGCCAGCAGCCGCGGGAGGGGCAATGGGGAAAAACTGTTTTTT.

The chain carries TRBV21-1 and TRBJ1-1; the table's D call TRBD1 went unverified against the DNA. TRBV21-1 is designated a pseudogene. The CDR3 is 13 residues long. CDR3 sequence (DNA): TGTGCCAGCACCCTTAACATGAACACTGAAGCTTTCTTT. Its protein is CASTLNMNTEAFF.

In this sample, this clone turned up once. The chain couples TRBV4-3 to TRBJ1-2; D not certain. The germline CDR1 and CDR2 sequences are LGHNA and YSLEER. Trimming cost V 0 bases and J 8 bases, with 19 bases left between them. The CDR3 is 16 residues long. The CDR3 region is CASSQDLTSFGMGYTF. The CDR3 DNA reads as TGCGCCAGCAGCCAAGATTTGACAAGCTTCGGGATGGGCTACACCTTC.

In nucleotides, the CDR3 is TGTGCCACCAGCTCGACTAGTAACTATGGCTACACCTTC. It specifies CATSSTSNYGYTF. J is TRBJ1-2 and V is TRBV15; D gene ambiguous. This CDR3 has 13 residues. The germline gives CDR1 LNHNV, CDR2 YYDKDF (reference sequence). The ends were cut back, 5 bases at V and 1 base at J, with 8 bases in the middle.

This sequence joins TRBV6-5 and TRBJ1-2; D is unresolved. Trimming cost V 6 bases and J 1 base, with 15 bases left between them. Germline CDR1 reads MNHEY; CDR2 reads SVGAGI. The CDR3 sequence is 15 residues long. CDR3 sequence: CASSRMRSHNYGYTF. The CDR3 coding sequence is TGTGCCAGCAGCCGAATGAGAAGCCATAACTATGGCTACACCTTC.

The V and J genes are TRBV9 and TRBJ2-7; tentatively, D is TRBD1 (5 bases). The CDR3 has 16 amino acids. With 4 bases removed from V and 4 bases from J, the gap between germline ends came to 21 bases. Germline V gene lookup returns CDR1 SGDLS and CDR2 YYNGEE. Here the CDR3 DNA reads TGTGCCAGCAGCCCCCAGACAGAAAGAATAGGGTACGAGCAGTACTTC. Its protein product is CASSPQTERIGYEQYF.

The rearrangement links TRBV7-9 to TRBJ2-7, with 9 bases matching TRBD2. The ends lost 1 base at V and 6 bases at J; junction bases unmatched: 4. Per the germline V gene, CDR1 is SEHNR and CDR2 is FQNEAQ (reference sequence). This CDR3 contains 14 residues. The CDR3 bases are TGTGCCAGCAGCTTAGGCGGGAGGGCCCTCGAGCAGTACTTC. The encoded protein is CASSLGGRALEQYF.

The chain has TRBV5-1 and TRBJ1-1; weak D call: TRBD1 (6 bases). The germline gives CDR1 SGHRS, CDR2 YFSETQ. The CDR3 consists of 14 residues. V was clipped by 0 bases and J by 4 bases, with 10 bases between them. The CDR3 DNA is TGCGCCAGCAGCTTGGCTACAGGGTTCACTGAAGCTTTCTTT. It translates to CASSLATGFTEAFF.